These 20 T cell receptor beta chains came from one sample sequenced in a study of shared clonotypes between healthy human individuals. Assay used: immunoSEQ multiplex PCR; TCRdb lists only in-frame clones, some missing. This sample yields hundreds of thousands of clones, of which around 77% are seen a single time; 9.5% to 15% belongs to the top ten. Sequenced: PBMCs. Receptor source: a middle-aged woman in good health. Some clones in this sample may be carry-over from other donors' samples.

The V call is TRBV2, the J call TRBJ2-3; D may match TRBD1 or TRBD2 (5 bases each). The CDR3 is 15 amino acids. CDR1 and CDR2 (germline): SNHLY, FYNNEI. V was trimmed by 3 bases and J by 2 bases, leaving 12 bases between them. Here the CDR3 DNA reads TGTGCCAGCAGTGACGGGCAGGGAGCCACAGATACGCAGTATTTT. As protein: CASSDGQGATDTQYF. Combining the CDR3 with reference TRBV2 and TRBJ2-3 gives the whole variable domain EPEVTQTPSHQVTQMGQEVILRCVPISNHLYFYWYRQILGQKVEFLVSFYNNEISEKSEIFDDQFSVERPDGSNFTLKIRSTKLEDSAMYFCASSDGQGATDTQYFGPGTRLTVL.

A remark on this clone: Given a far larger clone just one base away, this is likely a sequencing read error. CDR3 region: CASGENTEAFF. CDR3 sequence (DNA): TGTGCCAGCGGGGAGAACACTGAAGCTTTCTTT. V gene TRBV2 combines with J gene TRBJ1-1; no clear D gene. CDR1 is SNHLY, CDR2 FYNNEI, per germline. The CDR3 is 11 amino acids. Trimming took off 8 bases at V and 1 base at J, with 5 bases between the two ends.

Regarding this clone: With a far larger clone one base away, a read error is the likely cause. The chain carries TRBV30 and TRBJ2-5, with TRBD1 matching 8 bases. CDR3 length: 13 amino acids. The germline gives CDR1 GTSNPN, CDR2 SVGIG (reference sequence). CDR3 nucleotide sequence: TGTGCCTGTAACAGGGGGTTTGGAGAGACCCAGCACTTC. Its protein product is CACNRGFGETQHF.

CDR3 sequence (DNA): TGTGCCAGCAGGCATACGGGACTAGCGGGTCCACTAGCCAAAAACATTCAGTACTTC. As protein: CASRHTGLAGPLAKNIQYF. This sequence joins TRBV28 and TRBJ2-4; the match to TRBD2 covers 12 bases. Germline assignment: CDR1 MDHEN and CDR2 SYDVKM. This CDR3 has 19 amino acids. With 6 bases clipped from V and 0 bases from J, the junction kept 12 bases outside the gene matches. Based on the CDR3 plus reference TRBV28 and TRBJ2-4, the full variable domain is DVKVTQSSRYLVKRTGEKVFLECVQDMDHENMFWYRQDPGLGLRLIYFSYDVKMKEKGDIPEGYSVSREKKERFSLILESASTNQTSMYLCASRHTGLAGPLAKNIQYFGAGTRLSVL.

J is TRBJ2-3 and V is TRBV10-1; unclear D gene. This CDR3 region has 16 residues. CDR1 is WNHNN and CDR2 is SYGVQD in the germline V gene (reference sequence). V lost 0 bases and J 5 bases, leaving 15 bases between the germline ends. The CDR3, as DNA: TGCGCCAGCAGTGAGTCCTCCACCCCCGTGAGAGATACGCAGTATTTT. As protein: CASSESSTPVRDTQYF.

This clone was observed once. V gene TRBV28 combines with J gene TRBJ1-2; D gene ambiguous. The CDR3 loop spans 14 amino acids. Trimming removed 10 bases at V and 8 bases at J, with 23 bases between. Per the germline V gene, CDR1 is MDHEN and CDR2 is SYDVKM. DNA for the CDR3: TGTGCCACCCCCGGGGAGAGCCGAATCGGAGGCTACACCTTC. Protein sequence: CATPGESRIGGYTF.

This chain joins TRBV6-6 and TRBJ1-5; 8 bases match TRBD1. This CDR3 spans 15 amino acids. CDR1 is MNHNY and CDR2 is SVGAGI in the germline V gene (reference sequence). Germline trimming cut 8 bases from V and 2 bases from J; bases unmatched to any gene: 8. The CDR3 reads CASGAGGWGNQPQHF. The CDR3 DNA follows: TGTGCCAGCGGGGCAGGGGGCTGGGGCAATCAGCCCCAGCATTTT.

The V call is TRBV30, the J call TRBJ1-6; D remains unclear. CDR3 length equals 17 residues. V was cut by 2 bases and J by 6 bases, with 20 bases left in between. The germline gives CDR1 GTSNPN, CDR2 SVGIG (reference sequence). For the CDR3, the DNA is TGTGCCTGGAGTCCCCCGGGGTGGGATTCTTTTAATTCACCCCTCCACTTT. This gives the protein CAWSPPGWDSFNSPLHF.

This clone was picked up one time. CDR3 DNA: TGCGCCAGCAGCCAAGGGGGCTCAGGGGCTGAAGCTTTCTTT. Translated: CASSQGGSGAEAFF. This chain connects TRBV5-1 to TRBJ1-1; 7 nucleotides agree with TRBD1. Germline assignment: CDR1 SGHRS and CDR2 YFSETQ. The V segment lost 4 bases and the J segment 6 bases; nucleotides outside the gene matches: 9. The CDR3 totals 14 residues.

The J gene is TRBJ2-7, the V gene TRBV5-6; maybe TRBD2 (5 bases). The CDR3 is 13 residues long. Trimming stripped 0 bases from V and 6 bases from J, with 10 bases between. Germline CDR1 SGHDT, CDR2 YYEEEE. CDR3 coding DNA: TGTGCCAGCAGCTTGGGACGTAGCGTCGAGCAGTACTTC. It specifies CASSLGRSVEQYF.

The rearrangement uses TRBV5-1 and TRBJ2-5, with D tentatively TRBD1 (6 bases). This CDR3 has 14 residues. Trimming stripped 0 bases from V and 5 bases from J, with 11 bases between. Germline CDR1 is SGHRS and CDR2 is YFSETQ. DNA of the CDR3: TGCGCCAGCAGCTTGGAACAGGGTTGGGAGACCCAGTACTTC. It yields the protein CASSLEQGWETQYF.

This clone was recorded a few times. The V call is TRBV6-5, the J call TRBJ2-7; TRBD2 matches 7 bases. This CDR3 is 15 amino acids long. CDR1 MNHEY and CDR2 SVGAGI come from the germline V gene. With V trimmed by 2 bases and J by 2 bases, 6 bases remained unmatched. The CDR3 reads CASSYPVGGTYEQYF. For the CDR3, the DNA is TGTGCCAGCAGTTACCCCGTGGGAGGGACCTACGAGCAGTACTTC.

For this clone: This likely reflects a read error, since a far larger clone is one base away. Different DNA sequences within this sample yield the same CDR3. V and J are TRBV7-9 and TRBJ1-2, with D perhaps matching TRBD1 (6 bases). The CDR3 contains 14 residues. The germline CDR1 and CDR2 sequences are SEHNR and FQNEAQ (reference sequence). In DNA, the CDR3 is TGTGCCAGCAGTTTAGCTACAGGGTACTATGGCTACACCTTC. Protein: CASSLATGYYGYTF.

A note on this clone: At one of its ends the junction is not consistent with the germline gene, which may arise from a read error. Written as DNA, the CDR3 is TGTGCTAGCAGCTCGGACAGTGGTGGCGAGCAGTACTTC. This gives the protein CASSSDSGGEQYF. V gene TRBV7-7 combines with J gene TRBJ2-7, with a tentative D call TRBD1 (6 bases). Germline assignment: CDR1 SSHAT and CDR2 FNYEAQ (reference sequence). The CDR3 runs 13 residues.

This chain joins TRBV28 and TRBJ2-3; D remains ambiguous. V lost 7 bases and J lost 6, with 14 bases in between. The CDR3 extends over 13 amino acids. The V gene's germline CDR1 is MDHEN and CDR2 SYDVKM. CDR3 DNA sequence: TGTGCCAGCACAAGGTCCCACGGTGATACGCAGTATTTT. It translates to CASTRSHGDTQYF.

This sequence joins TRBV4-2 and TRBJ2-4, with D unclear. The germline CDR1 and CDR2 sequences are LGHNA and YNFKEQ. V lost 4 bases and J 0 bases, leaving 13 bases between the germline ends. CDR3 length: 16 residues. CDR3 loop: CASSPGWQLAKNIQYF. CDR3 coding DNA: TGTGCCAGCAGCCCTGGGTGGCAGTTAGCCAAAAACATTCAGTACTTC.

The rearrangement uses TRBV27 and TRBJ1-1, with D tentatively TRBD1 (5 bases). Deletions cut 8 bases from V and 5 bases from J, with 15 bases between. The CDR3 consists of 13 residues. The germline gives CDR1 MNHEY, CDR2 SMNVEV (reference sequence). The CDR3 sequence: CASGKGRVTEAFF. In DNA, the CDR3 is TGTGCCAGCGGGAAGGGGCGGGTGACTGAAGCTTTCTTT.

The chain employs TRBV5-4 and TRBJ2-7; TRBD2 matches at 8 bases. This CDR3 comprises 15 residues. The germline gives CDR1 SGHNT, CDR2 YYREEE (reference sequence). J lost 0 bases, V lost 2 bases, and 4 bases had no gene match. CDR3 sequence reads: CASSFTAGDSYEQYF. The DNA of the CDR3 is TGTGCCAGCAGCTTTACAGCGGGAGACTCCTACGAGCAGTACTTC.

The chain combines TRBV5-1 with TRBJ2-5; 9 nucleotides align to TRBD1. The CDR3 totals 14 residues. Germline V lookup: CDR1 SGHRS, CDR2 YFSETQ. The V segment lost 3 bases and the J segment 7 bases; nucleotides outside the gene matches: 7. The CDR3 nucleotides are TGCGCCAGCAGCTCACAGGGGGCTCAGGGGACCCAGTACTTC. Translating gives CASSSQGAQGTQYF.

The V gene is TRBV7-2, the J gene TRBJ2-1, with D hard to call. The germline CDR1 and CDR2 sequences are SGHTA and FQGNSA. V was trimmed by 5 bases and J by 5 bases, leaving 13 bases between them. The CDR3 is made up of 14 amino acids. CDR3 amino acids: CASSPWGVHNEQFF. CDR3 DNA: TGTGCCAGCAGCCCATGGGGTGTGCACAATGAGCAGTTCTTC.